This is a list of T cell receptor beta chains from one sample in a study of shared clonotypes between healthy human individuals. Profiled with immunoSEQ multiplex PCR; TCRdb holds only in-frame clones, not every one. The sample records over a million clones, around 82% being singletons. Input material: memory CD4+ T cells from PBMCs. The receptors shown here come from a man aged 18-30 years in good health. Some clones in this sample may be carry-over from other donors' samples. Both conserved end residues are part of each CDR3. The order of the fields is J gene, D gene, V gene, clone size, CDR3 DNA, CDR3 protein. The D gene is left open where the match is weak. Some rows have no size entry. The others give once, few or many, or a class for an expanded clone.

J: TRBJ1-2
D: NA
V: TRBV2
size: NA
DNA: TGTGCCAGCAGTGAAATCTCTTATGGCTACACCTTC
CDR3: CASSEISYGYTF

J: TRBJ2-2
D: TRBD2
V: TRBV5-1
size: NA
DNA: TGCGCCAGCAGCCCGTTCGGGGGGAGCACCGGGGAGCTGTTTTTT
CDR3: CASSPFGGSTGELFF

J: TRBJ2-1
D: NA
V: TRBV6-5
size: NA
DNA: TGTGCCAGCAGGGACGCACGTGAGCAGTTCTTC
CDR3: CASRDAREQFF

J: TRBJ2-3
D: TRBD1
V: TRBV7-9
size: NA
DNA: TGTGCCAGCAGCTTAGCGCGAGGACAGGGGCGGGCAGATACGCAGTATTTT
CDR3: CASSLARGQGRADTQYF

J: TRBJ2-1
D: NA
V: TRBV10-3
size: NA
DNA: TGTGCCATCAGTGTAGGCGGATCCTACAATGAGCAGTTCTTC
CDR3: CAISVGGSYNEQFF

J: TRBJ1-2
D: NA
V: TRBV9
size: NA
DNA: TGTGCCAGCAGCCCTCAAATCGCGGGTAGCTATGGCTACACCTTC
CDR3: CASSPQIAGSYGYTF

J: TRBJ1-2
D: TRBD1
V: TRBV28
size: NA
DNA: TGTGCCAGCAGACCGCAGGGGGCAGGCGGCTACACCTTC
CDR3: CASRPQGAGGYTF

J: TRBJ2-5
D: NA
V: TRBV30
size: NA
DNA: TGTGCCTGGTCCGTAGGGACCCAGTACTTC
CDR3: CAWSVGTQYF

J: TRBJ1-3
D: NA
V: TRBV21-1
size: NA
DNA: TGTGGGTCCCTGAGCTCTGGAAACACCATATATTTT
CDR3: CGSLSSGNTIYF

J: TRBJ2-7
D: TRBD1
V: TRBV27
size: NA
DNA: TGTGCCAGCAGTGTGAAGACAGGGGGCTGGCACGAGCAGTACTTC
CDR3: CASSVKTGGWHEQYF

J: TRBJ2-3
D: TRBD2
V: TRBV5-4
size: few
DNA: TGTGCCAGCACCCAGTGGTCTAGCGGGAGTGCAGATACGCAGTATTTT
CDR3: CASTQWSSGSADTQYF

J: TRBJ1-5
D: NA
V: TRBV19
size: few
DNA: TGTGCCAGTAGTATAGGAGCAGCTGGCAATCAGCCCCAGCATTTT
CDR3: CASSIGAAGNQPQHF

J: TRBJ2-1
D: NA
V: TRBV7-7
size: NA
DNA: TGTGCCAGCAGCCCTAGCAGCTCCTACAATGAGCAGTTCTTC
CDR3: CASSPSSSYNEQFF

J: TRBJ2-7
D: NA
V: TRBV5-6
size: NA
DNA: TGTGCCAGCAGCTTGGGCACCGGGAACTACGAGCAGTACTTC
CDR3: CASSLGTGNYEQYF

J: TRBJ2-7
D: TRBD1
V: TRBV7-3
size: NA
DNA: TGTGCCAGCAGCGCAAGGACAGGGACCTACGAGCAGTACTTC
CDR3: CASSARTGTYEQYF

J: TRBJ2-1
D: TRBD2
V: TRBV7-3
size: NA
DNA: TGTGCCAGCAGCCAGACTAGCGGGAGGGCTTACAATGAGCAGTTCTTC
CDR3: CASSQTSGRAYNEQFF

J: TRBJ2-5
D: TRBD1
V: TRBV5-1
size: NA
DNA: TGCGCCAGCAGCTCGGAGGGACAGGCAGGGGAGACCCAGTACTTC
CDR3: CASSSEGQAGETQYF

J: TRBJ1-1
D: TRBD1
V: TRBV5-1
size: NA
DNA: TGCGCCAGCAGCTGGACAGGGGTGAACACTGAAGCTTTCTTT
CDR3: CASSWTGVNTEAFF

J: TRBJ1-2
D: NA
V: TRBV15
size: many
DNA: TGTGCCACCAGCAGAGATACCGGGACTCCATATGGCTACACCTTC
CDR3: CATSRDTGTPYGYTF

J: TRBJ2-3
D: TRBD2
V: TRBV29-1
size: NA
DNA: TGCAGCGCTGCTGGACTAGCGCCCACAGATACGCAGTATTTT
CDR3: CSAAGLAPTDTQYF

J: TRBJ1-1
D: NA
V: TRBV2
size: NA
DNA: TGTGCCAGCAGTAGGAGCCGGGCCACTGAAGCTTTCTTT
CDR3: CASSRSRATEAFF

J: TRBJ1-2
D: TRBD1
V: TRBV14
size: NA
DNA: TGTGCCAGCAGCCGGACAGGGCCAGCCTATGGCTACACCTTC
CDR3: CASSRTGPAYGYTF

J: TRBJ1-2
D: NA
V: TRBV29-1
size: NA
DNA: TGCAGCGCGGGGGGGGACTATGGCTACACCTTC
CDR3: CSAGGDYGYTF

J: TRBJ1-4
D: TRBD1
V: TRBV19
size: NA
DNA: TGTGCCAGTAGAGATGGGACAGGGGATGAAAAACTGTTTTTT
CDR3: CASRDGTGDEKLFF

J: TRBJ2-3
D: NA
V: TRBV18
size: NA
DNA: TGTGCCAGCTCAACGGCTTATACAGATACGCAGTATTTT
CDR3: CASSTAYTDTQYF

J: TRBJ2-7
D: TRBD1
V: TRBV28
size: NA
DNA: TGTGCCAGCAGTTTAGTGGGGACAGGGGACTACGAGCAGTACTTC
CDR3: CASSLVGTGDYEQYF

J: TRBJ2-3
D: NA
V: TRBV13
size: NA
DNA: TGTGCCAGCAGCCCAGTGAGCACAGATACGCAGTATTTT
CDR3: CASSPVSTDTQYF

J: TRBJ2-5
D: NA
V: TRBV7-9
size: NA
DNA: TGTGCCAGCAGCTCCCGGCGCGAGGAGACCCAGTACTTC
CDR3: CASSSRREETQYF

J: TRBJ1-1
D: NA
V: TRBV5-1
size: NA
DNA: TGCGCCAGCAGCCGGGGGCAGGGTCGGTACACTGAAGCTTTCTTT
CDR3: CASSRGQGRYTEAFF

J: TRBJ1-1
D: NA
V: TRBV30
size: NA
DNA: TGTGCCTGGAGTACGGGCAGCGGCACTGAAGCTTTCTTT
CDR3: CAWSTGSGTEAFF